The subject of this entry is one TCR beta chain. The use of a sample-barcoded 5' primer and a J-beta primer mix characterized a second PCR of roughly 6 to 11 cycles. A template-switch adaptor containing 12 random nucleotides labeled each cDNA molecule. MiXCR was run by TCRdb on the 5' RACE reads, yielding one entry per CDR3 protein. The table records just under 900,000 distinct CDR3 sequences, more than 25% of them present only once. This sample was included in a study of blood T cells in healthy people across ages. This CDR3 is 14 amino acids long. V was trimmed by 6 bases and J by 1 base, leaving 12 bases between them. The germline V gene has CDR1 SGHTA and CDR2 FQGNSA. At least 5.5 micrograms of total RNA were extracted per sample.

The chain recombines TRBV7-2 with TRBJ2-5; D remains unclear. The source material was blood. The sequence derives from a woman older than 75 in good health. CDR3 nucleotide sequence: TGTGCCAGCAGTCTACAGAACACCCAAGAGACCCAGTACTTC. As protein: CASSLQNTQETQYF.